A single sample gave rise to the 10 T cell receptor beta chains below, sequenced in a study of OX40 agonist ivuxolimab in advanced cancers. Some clones are missing from TCRdb's copy, which holds only in-frame ones; the method was immunoSEQ multiplex PCR. The sample yields about 86,000 clones, about 90% seen once. This material consisted of CD4+ or CD8+ T cells sorted from blood, taken in a trial of the OX40 agonist ivuxolimab. Receptors were obtained from an adult with an advanced solid tumor such as melanoma, head and neck, liver or kidney cancer.

This rearrangement joins TRBV6-5 to TRBJ2-7; D is ambiguous. Germline loops: CDR1 MNHEY, CDR2 SVGAGI. Trimming took off 6 bases at V and 4 bases at J, with 10 bases between the two ends. The CDR3 has 12 amino acids. The CDR3 nucleotides read TGTGCCAGCAGCTTCCCTGGGTACGAGCAGTACTTC. It specifies CASSFPGYEQYF.

In nucleotides, the CDR3 is TGTGCCAGTAGTATTGCTGGAAGCTCCTACGAGCAGTACTTC. It codes for CASSIAGSSYEQYF. The chain couples TRBV19 to TRBJ2-5; no clear D. The DNA end is a closer match to TRBJ2-7, so the J assignment may be wrong. The CDR3 covers 14 residues. Germline V gives CDR1 LNHDA, CDR2 SQIVND (reference sequence).

The chain recombines TRBV7-6 with TRBJ2-1, with D perhaps TRBD2 (5 bases). CDR1 and CDR2 from the germline V gene are SGHVS and FNYEAQ. Trimming removed 0 bases at V and 10 bases at J, with 13 bases between. This CDR3 spans 14 amino acids. CDR3 DNA: TGTGCCAGCAGCTTAGCGAGGGTGGTCGAAGAGCAGTTCTTC. Amino acids: CASSLARVVEEQFF.

This chain uses TRBV5-1 with TRBJ2-5; D remains ambiguous. The CDR3 length is 16 residues. Trimming shortened V by 6 bases and J by 5 bases, and 23 bases separated the two germline ends. Germline V gene data show CDR1 as SGHRS and CDR2 as YFSETQ. The CDR3 protein is CASTQYDPGSSETQYF. DNA of the CDR3: TGCGCCAGCACCCAATACGACCCCGGATCATCGGAGACCCAGTACTTC.

The J gene is TRBJ1-1, the V gene TRBV28; D is uncertain. Germline V gives CDR1 MDHEN, CDR2 SYDVKM. This CDR3 spans 15 amino acids. V lost 3 bases to trimming and J lost 5 bases, with 16 bases between them. CDR3 nucleotides: TGTGCCAGCAGTTTCGCCTTCAGGCCCCGGACTGAAGCTTTCTTT. Translation: CASSFAFRPRTEAFF.

This sequence joins TRBV7-8 and TRBJ2-7, with D perhaps matching TRBD2 (6 bases). Germline CDR1 is SGHVS and CDR2 is FQNEAQ. The V end was cut by 1 base, the J end by 2 bases, with 12 bases between. The CDR3 loop spans 15 amino acids. The CDR3 nucleotides are TGTGCCAGCAGCTTAGGGGGCGGGATGACCTACGAGCAGTACTTC. Protein: CASSLGGGMTYEQYF.

This chain links TRBV5-1 with TRBJ2-1, with a weak D call TRBD2 (7 bases). The CDR3 spans 16 residues. The ends were cut back, 0 bases at V and 8 bases at J, with 18 bases in the middle. Germline CDR1 SGHRS, CDR2 YFSETQ. The CDR3 DNA is TGCGCCAGCAGCTTGGAAGTATTTGGCGGGGGCCATGAGCAGTTCTTC. Translating gives CASSLEVFGGGHEQFF.

The V and J genes are TRBV6-1 and TRBJ1-2; no clear D gene. Germline-derived CDR1 and CDR2 are MNHNS and SASEGT. Trimming pared 1 base from V and 8 bases from J, leaving 11 bases between. CDR3 length: 13 amino acids. The CDR3 region is CASSEVSGMGYTF. The CDR3 nucleotides read TGTGCCAGCAGTGAAGTCTCGGGCATGGGCTACACCTTC.

V usage is TRBV19 and J usage is TRBJ2-2; the match to TRBD1 covers 7 bases. Germline V gene lookup returns CDR1 LNHDA and CDR2 SQIVND (reference sequence). Trimming at V came to 6 bases and at J to 4 bases, leaving 5 bases not matched to a gene. The CDR3 is made up of 14 amino acids. As DNA, the CDR3 is TGTGCCAGTAGGACAGGGTTGGGCACCGGGGAGCTGTTTTTT. Encoded protein: CASRTGLGTGELFF.

The chain employs TRBV6-1 and TRBJ2-1, with no clear D. The V and J ends lost 0 bases and 8 bases respectively, with 11 bases between them. This CDR3 has 14 residues. Germline values: CDR1 MNHNS, CDR2 SASEGT. CDR3 amino acids: CASSEAIGIDEQFF. DNA of the CDR3: TGTGCCAGCAGTGAAGCGATAGGGATCGATGAGCAGTTCTTC.